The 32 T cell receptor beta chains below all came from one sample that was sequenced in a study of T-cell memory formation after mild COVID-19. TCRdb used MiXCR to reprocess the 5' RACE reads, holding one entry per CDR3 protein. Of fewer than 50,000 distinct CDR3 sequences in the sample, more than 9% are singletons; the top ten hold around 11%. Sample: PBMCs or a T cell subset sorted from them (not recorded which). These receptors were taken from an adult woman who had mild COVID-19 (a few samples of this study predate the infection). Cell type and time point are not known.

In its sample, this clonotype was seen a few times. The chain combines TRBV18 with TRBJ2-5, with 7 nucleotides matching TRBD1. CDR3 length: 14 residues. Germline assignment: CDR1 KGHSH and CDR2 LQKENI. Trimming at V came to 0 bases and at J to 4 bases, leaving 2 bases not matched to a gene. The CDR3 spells CASSPPTGSETQYF. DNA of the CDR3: TGTGCCAGCTCACCACCGACAGGGTCAGAGACCCAGTACTTC.

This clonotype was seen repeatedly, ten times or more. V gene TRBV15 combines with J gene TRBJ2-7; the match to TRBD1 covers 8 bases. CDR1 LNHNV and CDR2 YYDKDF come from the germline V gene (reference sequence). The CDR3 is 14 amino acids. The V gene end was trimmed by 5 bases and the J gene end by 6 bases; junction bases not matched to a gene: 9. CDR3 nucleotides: TGTGCCACCAGCCCCCGATATGACAGGGGCGAGCAGTACTTC. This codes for CATSPRYDRGEQYF.

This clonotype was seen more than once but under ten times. CDR3 nucleotide sequence: TGTGCCAGCAGCGCGTTCAGGGCGAATGGTGAAAAACTGTTTTTT. Its protein product is CASSAFRANGEKLFF. The rearrangement links TRBV5-6 to TRBJ1-4; possible D gene TRBD1, 5 bases. This CDR3 region has 15 residues. Germline lookup yields CDR1 SGHDT and CDR2 YYEEEE. Trimming shortened V by 4 bases and J by 7 bases, and 17 bases separated the two germline ends.

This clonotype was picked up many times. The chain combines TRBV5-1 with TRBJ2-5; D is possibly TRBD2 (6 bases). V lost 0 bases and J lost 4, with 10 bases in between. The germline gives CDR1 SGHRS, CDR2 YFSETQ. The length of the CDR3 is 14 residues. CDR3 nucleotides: TGCGCCAGCAGCTTGGCCACCGGGGGAGAGACCCAGTACTTC. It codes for CASSLATGGETQYF.

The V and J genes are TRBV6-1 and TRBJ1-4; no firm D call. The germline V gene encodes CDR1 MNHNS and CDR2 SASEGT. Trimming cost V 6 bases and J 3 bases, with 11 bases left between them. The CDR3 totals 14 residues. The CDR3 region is CASSLGRANEKLFF. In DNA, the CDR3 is TGTGCCAGCAGCCTAGGACGAGCTAATGAAAAACTGTTTTTT.

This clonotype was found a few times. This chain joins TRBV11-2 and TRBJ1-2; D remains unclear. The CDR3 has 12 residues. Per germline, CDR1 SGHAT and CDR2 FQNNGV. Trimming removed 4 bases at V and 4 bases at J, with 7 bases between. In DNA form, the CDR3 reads TGTGCCAGCAGCTCCTTCGGCTATGGCTACACCTTC. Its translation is CASSSFGYGYTF.

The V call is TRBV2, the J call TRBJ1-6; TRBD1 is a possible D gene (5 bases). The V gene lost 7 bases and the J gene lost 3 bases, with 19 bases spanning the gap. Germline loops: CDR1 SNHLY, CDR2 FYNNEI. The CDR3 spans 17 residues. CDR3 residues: CASKRDEPPLYNSPLHF. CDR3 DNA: TGTGCCAGCAAGAGGGACGAACCCCCTCTCTATAATTCACCCCTCCACTTT.

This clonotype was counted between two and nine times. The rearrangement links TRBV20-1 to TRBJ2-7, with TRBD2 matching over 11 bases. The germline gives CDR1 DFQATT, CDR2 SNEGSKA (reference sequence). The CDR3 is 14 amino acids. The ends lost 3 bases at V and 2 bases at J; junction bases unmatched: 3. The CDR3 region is CSASLAGGTYEQYF. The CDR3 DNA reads TGCAGTGCTAGCCTAGCGGGAGGAACCTACGAGCAGTACTTC.

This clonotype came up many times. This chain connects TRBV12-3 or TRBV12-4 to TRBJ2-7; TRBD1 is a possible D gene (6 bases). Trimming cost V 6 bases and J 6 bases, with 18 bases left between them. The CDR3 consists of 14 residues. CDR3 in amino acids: CASRRSGTPVEQYF. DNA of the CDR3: TGTGCCAGCAGGCGTTCCGGGACACCTGTCGAGCAGTACTTC.

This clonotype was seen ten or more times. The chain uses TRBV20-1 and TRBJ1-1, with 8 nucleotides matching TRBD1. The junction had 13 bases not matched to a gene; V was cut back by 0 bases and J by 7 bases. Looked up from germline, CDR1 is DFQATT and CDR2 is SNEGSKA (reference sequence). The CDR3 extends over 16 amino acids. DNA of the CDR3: TGCAGTGCTAGAGACCCTGGACAGGGAGTGGAAGGTGAAGCTTTCTTT. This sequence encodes CSARDPGQGVEGEAFF.

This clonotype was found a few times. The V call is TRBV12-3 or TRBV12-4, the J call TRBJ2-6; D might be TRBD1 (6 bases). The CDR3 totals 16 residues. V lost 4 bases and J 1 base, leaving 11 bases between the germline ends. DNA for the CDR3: TGTGCCAGCAGTTCACAGGGCACATCTGGGGCCAACGTCCTGACTTTC. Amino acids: CASSSQGTSGANVLTF.

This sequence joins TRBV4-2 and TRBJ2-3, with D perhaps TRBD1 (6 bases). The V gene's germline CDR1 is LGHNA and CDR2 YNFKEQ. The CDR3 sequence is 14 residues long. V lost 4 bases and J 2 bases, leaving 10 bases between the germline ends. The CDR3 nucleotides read TGTGCCAGCAGCCTACTGGGGGCCACAGATACGCAGTATTTT. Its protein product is CASSLLGATDTQYF.

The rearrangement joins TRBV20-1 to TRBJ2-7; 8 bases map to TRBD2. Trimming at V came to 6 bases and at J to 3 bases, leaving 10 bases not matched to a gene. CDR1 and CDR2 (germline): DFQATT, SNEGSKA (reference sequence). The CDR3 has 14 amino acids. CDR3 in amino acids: CSALELAEIYEQYF. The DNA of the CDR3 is TGCAGTGCATTAGAACTAGCGGAGATCTACGAGCAGTACTTC.

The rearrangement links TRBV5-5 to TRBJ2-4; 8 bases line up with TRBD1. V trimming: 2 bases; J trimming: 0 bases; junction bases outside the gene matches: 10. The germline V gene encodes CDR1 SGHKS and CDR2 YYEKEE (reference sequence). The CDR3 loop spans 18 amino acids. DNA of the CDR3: TGTGCCAGCAGCTTAGTGTTGGGGACAGGAGTAGCCAAAAACATTCAGTACTTC. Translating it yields CASSLVLGTGVAKNIQYF.

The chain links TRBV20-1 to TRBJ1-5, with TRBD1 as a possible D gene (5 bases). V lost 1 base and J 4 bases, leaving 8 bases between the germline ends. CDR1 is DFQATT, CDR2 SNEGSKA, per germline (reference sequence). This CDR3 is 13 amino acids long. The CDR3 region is CSARGQGNQPQHF. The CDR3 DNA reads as TGCAGTGCTAGAGGTCAGGGAAATCAGCCCCAGCATTTT.

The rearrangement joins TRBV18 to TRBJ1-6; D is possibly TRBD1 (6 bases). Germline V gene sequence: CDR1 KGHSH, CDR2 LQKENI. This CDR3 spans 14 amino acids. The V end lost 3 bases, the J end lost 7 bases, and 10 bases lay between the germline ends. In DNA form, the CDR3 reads TGTGCCAGCTCACCCGACAGGAAGAATTCACCCCTCCACTTT. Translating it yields CASSPDRKNSPLHF.

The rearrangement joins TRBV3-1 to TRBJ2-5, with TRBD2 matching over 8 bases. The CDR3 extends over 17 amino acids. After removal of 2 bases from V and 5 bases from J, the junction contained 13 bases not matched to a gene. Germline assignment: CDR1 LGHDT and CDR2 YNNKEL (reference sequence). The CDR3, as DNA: TGTGCCAGCAGCCAATTCTCGACTAGCGCGACGGGGGAGACCCAGTACTTC. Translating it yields CASSQFSTSATGETQYF.

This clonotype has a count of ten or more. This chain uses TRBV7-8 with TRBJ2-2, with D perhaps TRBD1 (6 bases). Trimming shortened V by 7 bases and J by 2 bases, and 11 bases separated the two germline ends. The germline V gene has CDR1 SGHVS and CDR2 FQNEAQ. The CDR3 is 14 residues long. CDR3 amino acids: CASKTRGNTGELFF. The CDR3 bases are TGTGCCAGCAAGACCAGGGGAAACACCGGGGAGCTGTTTTTT.

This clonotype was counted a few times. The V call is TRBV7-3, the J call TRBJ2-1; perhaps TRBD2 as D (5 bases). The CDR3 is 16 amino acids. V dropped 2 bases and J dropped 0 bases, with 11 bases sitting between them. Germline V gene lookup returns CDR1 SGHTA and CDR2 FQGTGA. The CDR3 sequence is CASSLSAASSYNEQFF. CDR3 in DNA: TGTGCCAGCAGCTTATCAGCGGCCAGCTCCTACAATGAGCAGTTCTTC. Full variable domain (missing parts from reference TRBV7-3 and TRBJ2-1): GAGVSQTPSNKVTEKGKYVELRCDPISGHTALYWYRQSLGQGPEFLIYFQGTGAADDSGLPNDRFFAVRPEGSVSTLKIQRTERGDSAVYLCASSLSAASSYNEQFFGPGTRLTVL.

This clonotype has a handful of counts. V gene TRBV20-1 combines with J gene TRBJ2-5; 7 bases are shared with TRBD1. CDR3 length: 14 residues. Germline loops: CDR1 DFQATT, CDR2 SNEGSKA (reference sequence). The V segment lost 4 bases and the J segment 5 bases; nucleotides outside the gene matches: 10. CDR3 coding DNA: TGCAGTGCTATCCGAAGACAGGGTATGGAGACCCAGTACTTC. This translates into CSAIRRQGMETQYF.

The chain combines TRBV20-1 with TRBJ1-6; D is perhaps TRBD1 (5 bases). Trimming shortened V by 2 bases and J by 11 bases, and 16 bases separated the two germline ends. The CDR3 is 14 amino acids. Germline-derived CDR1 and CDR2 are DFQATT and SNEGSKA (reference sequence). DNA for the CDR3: TGCAGTGCTAGAAATTCAGGGCTTAGGGCACCCCTCCACTTT. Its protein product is CSARNSGLRAPLHF.

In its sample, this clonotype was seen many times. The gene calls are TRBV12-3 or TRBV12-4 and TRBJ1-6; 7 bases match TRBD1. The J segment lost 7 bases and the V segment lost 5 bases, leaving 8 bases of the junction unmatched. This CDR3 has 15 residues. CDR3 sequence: CASSPQTGPNSPLHF. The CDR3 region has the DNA TGTGCCAGCAGTCCCCAGACAGGGCCGAATTCACCCCTCCACTTT.

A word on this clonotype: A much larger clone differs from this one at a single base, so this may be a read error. The CDR3 reads CASSSLGVGKPQHF. CDR3 in DNA: TGTGCCAGCAGCTCGCTGGGGGTGGGTAAGCCCCAGCATTTT. The V gene is TRBV7-2, the J gene TRBJ1-5, with D maybe TRBD1 (5 bases). The ends were cut back, 4 bases at V and 8 bases at J, with 15 bases in the middle. Germline V gene lookup returns CDR1 SGHTA and CDR2 FQGNSA. This CDR3 is 14 amino acids long.

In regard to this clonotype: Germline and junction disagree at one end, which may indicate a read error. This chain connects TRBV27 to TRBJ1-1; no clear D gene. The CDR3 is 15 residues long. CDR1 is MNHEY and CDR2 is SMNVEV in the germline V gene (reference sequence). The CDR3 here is CARSSQSAQNTEAFF. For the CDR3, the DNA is TGTGCCAGAAGTTCCCAGTCAGCCCAGAACACTGAAGCTTTCTTT.

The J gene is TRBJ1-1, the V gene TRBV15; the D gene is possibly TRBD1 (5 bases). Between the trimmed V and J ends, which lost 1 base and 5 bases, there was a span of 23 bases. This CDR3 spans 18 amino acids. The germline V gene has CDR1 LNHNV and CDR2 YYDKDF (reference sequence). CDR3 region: CATSRGVDKKRVGTEAFF. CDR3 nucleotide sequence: TGTGCCACCAGCAGAGGAGTGGACAAGAAAAGGGTTGGGACTGAAGCTTTCTTT.

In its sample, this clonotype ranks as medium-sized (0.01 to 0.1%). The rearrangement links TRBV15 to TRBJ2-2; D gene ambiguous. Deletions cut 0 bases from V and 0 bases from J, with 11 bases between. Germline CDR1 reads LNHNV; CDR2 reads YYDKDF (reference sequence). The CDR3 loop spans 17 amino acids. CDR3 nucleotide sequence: TGTGCCACCAGCAGAGATCAAGCCAGCCCGAACACCGGGGAGCTGTTTTTT. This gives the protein CATSRDQASPNTGELFF.

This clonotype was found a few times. CDR3 region: CASSLIRRDTQYF. CDR3 nucleotide sequence: TGTGCCAGCAGCTTAATCCGCCGGGATACGCAGTATTTT. The chain recombines TRBV7-3 with TRBJ2-3, with D hard to call. V was trimmed by 1 base and J by 6 bases, leaving 8 bases between them. Germline values: CDR1 SGHTA, CDR2 FQGTGA. This CDR3 comprises 13 residues. The full variable domain, rest sourced from reference TRBV7-3 and TRBJ2-3, is GAGVSQTPSNKVTEKGKYVELRCDPISGHTALYWYRQSLGQGPEFLIYFQGTGAADDSGLPNDRFFAVRPEGSVSTLKIQRTERGDSAVYLCASSLIRRDTQYFGPGTRLTVL.

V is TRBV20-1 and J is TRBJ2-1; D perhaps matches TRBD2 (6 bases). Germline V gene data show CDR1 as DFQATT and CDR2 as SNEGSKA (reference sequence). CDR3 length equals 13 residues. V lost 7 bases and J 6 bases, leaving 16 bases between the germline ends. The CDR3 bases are TGCAGTGGCCTGCGGGATGTAGCCAATGAGCAGTTCTTC. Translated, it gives CSGLRDVANEQFF.

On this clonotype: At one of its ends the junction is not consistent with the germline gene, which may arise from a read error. CDR3 region: CASSKRGGSYNQQFF. CDR3 nucleotides: TGTGCCAGCAGTAAGCGGGGGGGTTCCTACAATCAGCAGTTCTTC. The chain links TRBV27 to TRBJ2-1; 10 nucleotides align to TRBD2. This CDR3 is built from 15 residues. The germline V gene encodes CDR1 MNHEY and CDR2 SMNVEV (reference sequence).

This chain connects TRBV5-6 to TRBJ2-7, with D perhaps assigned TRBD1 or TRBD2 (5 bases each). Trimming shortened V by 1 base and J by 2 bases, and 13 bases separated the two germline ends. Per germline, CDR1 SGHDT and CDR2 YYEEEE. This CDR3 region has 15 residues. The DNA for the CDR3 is TGTGCCAGCAGCTTGAGAGGGCTGGGGGCCTACGAGCAGTACTTC. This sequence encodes CASSLRGLGAYEQYF.

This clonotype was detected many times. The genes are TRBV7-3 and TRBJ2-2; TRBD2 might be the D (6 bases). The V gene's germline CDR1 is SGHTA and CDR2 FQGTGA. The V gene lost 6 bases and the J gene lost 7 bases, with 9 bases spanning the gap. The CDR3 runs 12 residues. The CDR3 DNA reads TGTGCCAGCAGACGGGAGAACGGGGAGCTGTTTTTT. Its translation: CASRRENGELFF.

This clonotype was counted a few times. In nucleotides, the CDR3 is TGTGCCAGCTTCGGGAGGCTGACCTTAGGGGTTGGCTACACCTTC. Translation: CASFGRLTLGVGYTF. The chain is built from TRBV6-1 and TRBJ1-2, with D perhaps matching TRBD1 (5 bases). The CDR3 covers 15 residues. V was shortened by 8 bases and J by 7 bases, with 23 bases between the two germline ends. Germline assignment: CDR1 MNHNS and CDR2 SASEGT.